The clone carrying this TCR beta chain turned up a few times. Antigen: not known. This record belongs to a study of blood T cells in healthy people across ages. The wider study: Through template switching, about one barcoded beta molecule was captured per two T cells, as measured in model experiments.

Next came a second PCR, run for about 7 to 12 cycles, which used a sample-barcoded 5' primer along with a J-beta primer mix. TCRdb independently ran MiXCR on the 5' RACE reads; one entry per CDR3 protein. Seen here are hundreds of thousands of distinct CDR3 sequences, approximately 44% observed once, and the top ten hold about a fifth. Findings and limits, study-wide: There was a strong correlation between TCR beta diversity and naive T cell percentage.

The CDR3 is 13 residues long. Germline lookup yields CDR1 SGHTA and CDR2 FQGNSA. V gave up 2 bases and J gave up 5 bases, with 10 bases separating them. The rearrangement uses TRBV7-2 and TRBJ2-7, with D perhaps TRBD1 or TRBD2 (5 bases each). The sample consisted of blood. The TCR was taken from a man aged 55 to 70 in good health. The CDR3 reads CASSLMGVHEQYF. The CDR3 DNA reads as TGTGCCAGCAGCTTAATGGGGGTCCACGAGCAGTACTTC.